This T cell receptor beta chain was found in a study of CD8 T cells in ankylosing spondylitis. Germline V CDR1 and CDR2: MGHRA, YSYEKL. V was pared by 0 bases and J by 0 bases, with 9 bases between. The CDR3 runs 15 residues. TCRdb called the 5' RACE reads again in MiXCR, with one record for every CDR3 protein. The sample carries 300,000 to 400,000 distinct CDR3 sequences, 20% recorded once. This receptor was taken from a male donor with ankylosing spondylitis or in good health (not recorded which). The V gene is TRBV4-1, the J gene TRBJ2-7; D is perhaps TRBD1 or TRBD2 (5 bases each). Sequencing was carried out using blood, either unsorted or a sorted T cell fraction (not recorded which). The CDR3 nucleotides read TGCGCCAGCAGCCAAGAGTGGGGGTTCTCCTACGAGCAGTACTTC. It codes for CASSQEWGFSYEQYF.